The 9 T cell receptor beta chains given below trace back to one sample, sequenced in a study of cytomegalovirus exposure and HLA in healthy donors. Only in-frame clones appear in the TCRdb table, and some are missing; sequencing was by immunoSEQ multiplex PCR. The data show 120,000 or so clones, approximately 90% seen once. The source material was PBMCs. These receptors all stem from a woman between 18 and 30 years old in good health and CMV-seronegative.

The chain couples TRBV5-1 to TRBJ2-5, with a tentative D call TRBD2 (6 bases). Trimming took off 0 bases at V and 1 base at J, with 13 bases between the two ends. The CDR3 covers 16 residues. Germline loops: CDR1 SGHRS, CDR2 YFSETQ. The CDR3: CASSLAGGSLQETQYF. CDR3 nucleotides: TGCGCCAGCAGCTTGGCTGGGGGGTCCCTCCAAGAGACCCAGTACTTC.

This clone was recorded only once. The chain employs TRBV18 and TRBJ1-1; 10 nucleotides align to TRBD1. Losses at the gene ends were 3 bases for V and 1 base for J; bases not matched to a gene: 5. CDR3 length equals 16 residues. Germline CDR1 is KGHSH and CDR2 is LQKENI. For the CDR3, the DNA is TGTGCCAGCTCACCTAAGACAGGGGGCTGGAACACTGAAGCTTTCTTT. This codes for CASSPKTGGWNTEAFF.

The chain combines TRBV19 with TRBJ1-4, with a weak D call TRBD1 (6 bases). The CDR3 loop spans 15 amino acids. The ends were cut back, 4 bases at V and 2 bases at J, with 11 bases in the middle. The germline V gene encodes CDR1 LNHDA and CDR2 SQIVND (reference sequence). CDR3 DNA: TGTGCCAGTAGTAAAGACAGGCCCACTAATGAAAAACTGTTTTTT. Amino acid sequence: CASSKDRPTNEKLFF.

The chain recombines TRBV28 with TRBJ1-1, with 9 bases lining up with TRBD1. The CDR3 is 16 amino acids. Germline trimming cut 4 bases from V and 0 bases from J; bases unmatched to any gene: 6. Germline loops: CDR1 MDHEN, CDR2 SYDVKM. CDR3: CASSWGQGELNTEAFF. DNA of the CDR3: TGTGCCAGCAGTTGGGGACAGGGAGAGTTGAACACTGAAGCTTTCTTT.

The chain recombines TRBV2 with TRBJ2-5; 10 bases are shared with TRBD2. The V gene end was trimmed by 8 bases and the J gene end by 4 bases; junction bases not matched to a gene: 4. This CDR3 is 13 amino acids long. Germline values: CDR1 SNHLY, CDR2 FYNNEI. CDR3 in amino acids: CASQRGGVETQYF. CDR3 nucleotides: TGTGCCAGCCAGCGGGGGGGCGTAGAGACCCAGTACTTC.

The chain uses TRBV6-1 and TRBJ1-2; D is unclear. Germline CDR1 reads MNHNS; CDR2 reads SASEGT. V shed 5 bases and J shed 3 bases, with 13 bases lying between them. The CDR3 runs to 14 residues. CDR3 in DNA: TGTGCCAGCAGTACGGCTCCACGGGACTATGGCTACACCTTC. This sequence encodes CASSTAPRDYGYTF.

CDR3 sequence: CASRSQVGTYSNQPQHF. In DNA form, the CDR3 reads TGCGCCAGCAGGTCCCAGGTAGGGACTTATAGCAATCAGCCCCAGCATTTT. The chain links TRBV10-2 to TRBJ1-5; possibly TRBD1 for D (5 bases). This CDR3 comprises 17 residues. V was pared by 6 bases and J by 0 bases, with 18 bases between. The V gene's germline CDR1 is WSHSY and CDR2 SAAADI.

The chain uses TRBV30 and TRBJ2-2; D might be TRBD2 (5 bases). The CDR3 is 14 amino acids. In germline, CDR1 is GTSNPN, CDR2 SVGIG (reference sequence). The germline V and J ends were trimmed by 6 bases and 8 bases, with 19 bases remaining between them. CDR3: CACLRRGVRGELFF. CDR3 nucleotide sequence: TGTGCCTGCCTAAGACGGGGAGTGAGGGGGGAGCTGTTTTTT.

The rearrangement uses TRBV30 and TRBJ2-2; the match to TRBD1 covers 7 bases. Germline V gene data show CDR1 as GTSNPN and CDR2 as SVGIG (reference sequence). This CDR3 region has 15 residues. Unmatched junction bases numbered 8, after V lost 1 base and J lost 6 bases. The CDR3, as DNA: TGTGCCTGGAGTGAGGGGGCAGCGGCGTCCGGGGAGCTGTTTTTT. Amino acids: CAWSEGAAASGELFF.